What follows is one T cell receptor (beta chain) and its context. The antigen is not known. This specimen comes from a study of response to subunit inactivated influenza vaccine. Overall study findings and caveats: The authors offered the suggestion that each seasonal influenza vaccination recruits few new T cells.

The germline CDR1 and CDR2 sequences are SGHVS and FNYEAQ. V gave up 5 bases and J gave up 5 bases, with 18 bases separating them. There are 15 residues in the CDR3. TCRdb passed the RT-PCR reads through MiXCR, listing each CDR3 protein once. The table has about 610,000 distinct CDR3 sequences, roughly 15% seen once. The receptor comes from a man in his forties or fifties who received an inactivated influenza vaccine. The chain is built from TRBV7-6 and TRBJ2-5; the D call may be TRBD1 or TRBD2 (6 bases each). Sequences were derived from PBMCs from blood, sampled 11 to 12 days after vaccination. This chain's CDR3 is CASSPFIGGRETQYF. CDR3 in DNA: TGTGCCAGCAGCCCCTTTATTGGGGGGCGCGAGACCCAGTACTTC.